These T cell receptor beta chains were read from a single sample in a study of blood T cells in healthy people across ages. Using its own MiXCR run on the 5' RACE reads, TCRdb lists one record per CDR3 protein. The data show 1.8 million or so distinct CDR3 sequences, approximately 40% seen once. Material: blood. Every receptor here comes from a human donor in good health. Each CDR3 is given with its conserved first and last residue. Each record gives: CDR3 DNA, CDR3 protein, V gene, J gene, D gene, clone size. The D gene is left open where the match is weak. Rows give clone size only sometimes, using once, few, many, or a class for an expanded clone.

TGTGCCAGCATCTCCGAATTACACCGGGACAGAAGCTACGAGCAGTACTTC	CASISELHRDRSYEQYF	TRBV28	TRBJ2-7	TRBD1	.
TGTGCCAGCAGTCTACGGACAGGGGCACACTATGGCTACACCTTC	CASSLRTGAHYGYTF	TRBV12-3/TRBV12-4	TRBJ1-2	TRBD1	.
TGTGCCAGCAGCTTAGGAGGGACACATTACAATGAGCAGTTCTTC	CASSLGGTHYNEQFF	TRBV7-6	TRBJ2-1	.	few
TGTGCCAGCAGCTTATCGTATAACTATGGCTACACCTTC	CASSLSYNYGYTF	TRBV7-2	TRBJ1-2	.	few
TGTGCCAGCATCCCGGGGGGACCAAATTACAATGAGCAGTACTTC	CASIPGGPNYNEQYF	TRBV6-5	TRBJ2-4	TRBD2	once
TGTGCCAGCAGGGCTGAGGTCAACACTGAAGCTTTCTTT	CASRAEVNTEAFF	TRBV2	TRBJ1-1	.	few
TGTGCCAGCAGCTTAAGTGGGCTGGGGCCTTCCCAGTATAAGCAGTTCTTC	CASSLSGLGPSQYKQFF	TRBV7-2	TRBJ2-1	.	.
TGCAGTGTCGAGAGGTGGGGAGAGGAGCAGTACTTC	CSVERWGEEQYF	TRBV20-1	TRBJ2-7	.	.
TGCAGTGCTCCCCGAAGTGAAAAACTGTTTTTT	CSAPRSEKLFF	TRBV20-1	TRBJ1-4	.	few
TGCAGTGCTAGCGGGGGGAGGACTGAAGCTTTCTTT	CSASGGRTEAFF	TRBV20-1	TRBJ1-1	.	few
TGTGCCAGCAGCTCAAGACAGACAGGGGGCGACAATCAGCCCCAGCATTTT	CASSSRQTGGDNQPQHF	TRBV6-1	TRBJ1-5	TRBD1	few
TGCAGTGCTAGTTCCAATATGCGGCCCTCGAGAAATGAGCAGTTCTTC	CSASSNMRPSRNEQFF	TRBV20-1	TRBJ2-1	.	.
TGTGCCAGCAGCACCGCGGGGGGGAAGTGGGAGACCCAGTACTTC	CASSTAGGKWETQYF	TRBV7-8	TRBJ2-5	TRBD2	few
TGTGCCAGCAGTCCCGAGGGCAGGGTAACTGGGGCCAACGTCCTGACTTTC	CASSPEGRVTGANVLTF	TRBV25-1	TRBJ2-6	.	.
TGCAGCGCTCGGCCTTTTGGGGTTCTCGAGGAGACCCAGTACTTC	CSARPFGVLEETQYF	TRBV29-1	TRBJ2-5	.	few
TGTGCCAGCACAGGGTCCGGACACAATGAGCAGTTCTTC	CASTGSGHNEQFF	TRBV18	TRBJ2-1	.	.
TGCAGTGCCGCTGCAGCGGGGGACCGACCGACGCAGTATTTT	CSAAAAGDRPTQYF	TRBV20-1	TRBJ2-3	TRBD2	.
TGTGCCAGCAGCCAAGCTTTAGACAGGAACTACGAGCAGTACTTC	CASSQALDRNYEQYF	TRBV4-2	TRBJ2-7	.	many
TGTGCCAGCAGCCACCAGTTGGCAGATACGCAGTATTTT	CASSHQLADTQYF	TRBV4-2	TRBJ2-3	.	.
TGCGCCAGCAGCCCCCGTCCCGAAGGCACTGAAGCTTTCTTT	CASSPRPEGTEAFF	TRBV5-1	TRBJ1-1	.	.
TGTGCCAGCAGTTACGATCCGGGGGGGACAGATACGCAGTATTTT	CASSYDPGGTDTQYF	TRBV6-5	TRBJ2-3	TRBD2	few
TGCAGCGCCGAGGAGGTAAACATTCAGTACTTC	CSAEEVNIQYF	TRBV29-1	TRBJ2-4	.	many
TGTGCCAGCAGTTATCAGGGATCTCTCCTAAACGAGCAGTACTTC	CASSYQGSLLNEQYF	TRBV6-5	TRBJ2-7	.	.
TGTGCCAGCAGCAAGAGGGACAGGACTATAACAGGGACCCAGTACTTC	CASSKRDRTITGTQYF	TRBV7-2	TRBJ2-5	TRBD1	few
TGTGCCACTTCCATTAGCGGGGGATTCTCCTACGAGCAGTACTTC	CATSISGGFSYEQYF	TRBV11-2	TRBJ2-7	TRBD2	.
TGTGCCAGCAGCTTTCAGACGGGGTCCTACGAGCAGTACTTC	CASSFQTGSYEQYF	TRBV11-3	TRBJ2-7	.	few
TGCAGCGTTTTGCTAGGACAGAACACAGATACGCAGTATTTT	CSVLLGQNTDTQYF	TRBV29-1	TRBJ2-3	.	.
TGTGCCAGCAGCCAAGACTTCGGACAGGTGAGCTCCTACGAGCAGTACTTC	CASSQDFGQVSSYEQYF	TRBV4-2	TRBJ2-7	TRBD1	.
TGTGCCAGCAGTGAGGACCCGTCGGGCACAGATACGCAGTATTTT	CASSEDPSGTDTQYF	TRBV6-4	TRBJ2-3	.	few
TGCGCCAGCAGCCCCGGGACTAGCGGGGGTTCGAGAATTCAGTACTTC	CASSPGTSGGSRIQYF	TRBV5-1	TRBJ2-4	TRBD2	many
TGTGCCAGTAGTACACATAATCCCAGGGGGCGCGATTGGAACACCGGGGAGCTGTTTTTT	CASSTHNPRGRDWNTGELFF	TRBV19	TRBJ2-2	TRBD1	few
TGTGCCACGGAAAGCCGGGACAGGAACACAGATACGCAGTATTTT	CATESRDRNTDTQYF	TRBV10-3	TRBJ2-3	TRBD1	.
TGTGCCAGCAGCTCCGGCGGGACAGGGGGCTCGGGGGGCAATCAGCCCCAGCATTTT	CASSSGGTGGSGGNQPQHF	TRBV7-9	TRBJ1-5	TRBD1	.
TGTGCCAGCAGTTTAGTCGGGGGTTTTGATGGCTACACCTTC	CASSLVGGFDGYTF	TRBV12-3/TRBV12-4	TRBJ1-2	.	few
TGTGCCAGCACCCGGACCGGCAGGGGGTCCTCCTACGAGCAGTACTTC	CASTRTGRGSSYEQYF	TRBV5-6	TRBJ2-7	TRBD1	once
TGTGCCATCAGTGAGGGAAATAAGGGAGATGGCTACACATTC	CAISEGNKGDGYTF	TRBV10-3	TRBJ1-2	.	.
TGTGCCAGCAGACAAAGCGGGGGCAATGAGCAGTTCTTC	CASRQSGGNEQFF	TRBV25-1	TRBJ2-1	TRBD2	.
TGTGCCAGCACCCCACAGTCCCTCTATGGCTACACCTTC	CASTPQSLYGYTF	TRBV12-3/TRBV12-4	TRBJ1-2	.	few
TGTGCCAGCATTTACAGGGGAAGCAATCAGCCCCAGCATTTT	CASIYRGSNQPQHF	TRBV6-1	TRBJ1-5	TRBD1	few
TGTGCCAGCATCCCCGGGACGTTAAATGAGCAGTTCTTC	CASIPGTLNEQFF	TRBV12-3/TRBV12-4	TRBJ2-1	.	few
TGCAGTGCTAGAGATTCCGGACAGATAACTTCACCCCTCCACTTT	CSARDSGQITSPLHF	TRBV20-1	TRBJ1-6	.	.
TGCAGTGCCCCCCTCTCTGGAAACACCATATATTTT	CSAPLSGNTIYF	TRBV20-1	TRBJ1-3	.	few
TGTGCCAGCAGTCTGGGCAACGGAGACATTCAGTACTTC	CASSLGNGDIQYF	TRBV28	TRBJ2-4	.	.
TGTGCCAGCAGTACCCGGACAGGAGCGAACACTGAAGCTTTCTTT	CASSTRTGANTEAFF	TRBV12-3/TRBV12-4	TRBJ1-1	TRBD1	.
TGTGCCAGCAGCCGCTACAGGGCCGGGCGTGCTAATGAAAAACTGTTTTTT	CASSRYRAGRANEKLFF	TRBV3-1	TRBJ1-4	.	.
TGTGCCAGCAGTTACTTTGGCGGGGGGCCAATAACCCCCAGACGAAATGAGCAGTTCTTC	CASSYFGGGPITPRRNEQFF	TRBV6-5	TRBJ2-1	TRBD2	.
TGTGCCACCGGCGGACAGGGGGGAACTAGCTCCTACAATGAGCAGTTCTTC	CATGGQGGTSSYNEQFF	TRBV24-1	TRBJ2-1	TRBD1	few
TGCAGCGTGGAGAGGTGGGCTGAAGCTTTCTTT	CSVERWAEAFF	TRBV29-1	TRBJ1-1	.	.
TGTGCCAGCAGTTTTTGGGGGGGGCCGTTGAATGAGCAGTTCTTC	CASSFWGGPLNEQFF	TRBV12-3/TRBV12-4	TRBJ2-1	.	.
TGTGCCAGCAGCGTCGGGGAGACTAACTATGGCTACACCTTC	CASSVGETNYGYTF	TRBV9	TRBJ1-2	.	few
TGCGCCAGCAGCTTTTTAACAACCTACAATGAGCAGTTCTTC	CASSFLTTYNEQFF	TRBV5-1	TRBJ2-1	.	few
TGCAGTGCTAGAGATCAGTCAGGGACTGAAAAACTGTTTTTT	CSARDQSGTEKLFF	TRBV20-1	TRBJ1-4	.	.
TGCAGCGTTGAACCTAGCGGGCGACCAGATACGCAGTATTTT	CSVEPSGRPDTQYF	TRBV29-1	TRBJ2-3	TRBD2	few
TGTGCCAGCAGCTTAGTATACCTAGCGGGGGGCACAGATACGCAGTATTTT	CASSLVYLAGGTDTQYF	TRBV7-2	TRBJ2-3	TRBD2	.
TGTGCCACCAGTGATACAGACAGGGGCAATGAGCAGTTCTTC	CATSDTDRGNEQFF	TRBV24-1	TRBJ2-1	TRBD1	many
TGCAGTGCTAGAGCCCAGGGACATGGCTACACCTTC	CSARAQGHGYTF	TRBV20-1	TRBJ1-2	.	few
TGTGCCAGCACGTCTCGGAGGGGACCCCAGCATTTT	CASTSRRGPQHF	TRBV12-3/TRBV12-4	TRBJ1-5	.	.